Below, 17 T cell receptor beta chains from the same sample are listed, as sequenced in a study of OX40 agonist ivuxolimab in advanced cancers. Library construction relied on the immunoSEQ multiplex PCR assay. TCRdb provides this immuneACCESS table in a form limited to in-frame rearrangements. Some clones are lacking; in checked studies, under half of them reflect an unresolved V gene, and why the rest are absent is not known. Here the sample has 50,000 to 65,000 clones; around 80% occur a single time. The ten biggest clones cover approximately 5% of the sample. This specimen was CD4+ or CD8+ T cells sorted from blood, taken in a trial of the OX40 agonist ivuxolimab. The source is an adult with an advanced solid tumor such as melanoma, head and neck, liver or kidney cancer.

The V and J genes are TRBV5-5 and TRBJ1-4; D is unresolved. This CDR3 is built from 14 residues. Trimming cost V 2 bases and J 8 bases, with 13 bases left between them. Germline assignment: CDR1 SGHKS and CDR2 YYEKEE (reference sequence). This CDR3 reads CASSFTWSGEKLFF. The CDR3 DNA reads as TGTGCCAGCAGCTTCACTTGGTCGGGGGAAAAACTGTTTTTT.

This clone was counted between two and nine times. V gene TRBV5-6 combines with J gene TRBJ1-1, with D hard to call. CDR3 size: 13 residues. Germline V gives CDR1 SGHDT, CDR2 YYEEEE. With 0 bases removed from V and 7 bases from J, the gap between germline ends came to 10 bases. For the CDR3, the DNA is TGTGCCAGCAGCTTGGCCGGGGTTATTGAAGCTTTCTTT. Its protein product is CASSLAGVIEAFF.

J is TRBJ1-2 and V is TRBV5-5, with D unclear. The CDR3 contains 16 residues. Germline CDR1 is SGHKS and CDR2 is YYEKEE (reference sequence). The V end lost 0 bases, the J end lost 1 base, and 13 bases lay between the germline ends. The CDR3 region is CASSLALGPDNYGYTF. DNA for the CDR3: TGTGCCAGCAGCTTGGCCCTGGGTCCGGATAACTATGGCTACACCTTC. The full variable domain, its missing parts supplied by reference TRBV5-5 and TRBJ1-2, is DAGVTQSPTHLIKTRGQQVTLRCSPISGHKSVSWYQQVLGQGPQFIFQYYEKEERGRGNFPDRFSARQFPNYSSELNVNALLLGDSALYLCASSLALGPDNYGYTFGSGTRLTVV.

The chain carries TRBV11-2 and TRBJ1-5, with unresolved D. Looked up from germline, CDR1 is SGHAT and CDR2 is FQNNGV. The CDR3 loop spans 13 amino acids. V lost 0 bases, J lost 7 bases, and 7 bases lay in between. The CDR3 bases are TGTGCCAGCAGCTTAGATCGGGGACAGCCCCAGCATTTT. Its protein is CASSLDRGQPQHF.

The rearrangement links TRBV2 to TRBJ2-3, with D possibly TRBD2 on 5 matching bases. From germline, CDR1 is SNHLY and CDR2 FYNNEI. This CDR3 is 14 amino acids long. Trimming took 6 bases from V and 2 from J, leaving 12 bases between them. The DNA of the CDR3 is TGTGCCAGCAGCGCGGACTGGAACACAGATACGCAGTATTTT. It is translated as CASSADWNTDTQYF.

The rearrangement uses TRBV6-6 and TRBJ2-7; 9 nucleotides align to TRBD1. Looked up from germline, CDR1 is MNHNY and CDR2 is SVGAGI (reference sequence). With V trimmed by 0 bases and J by 6 bases, 6 bases remained unmatched. This CDR3 spans 15 amino acids. CDR3 amino acids: CASSYSGQGNGEQYF. DNA for the CDR3: TGTGCCAGCAGTTACTCGGGACAGGGTAATGGCGAGCAGTACTTC.

V and J are TRBV7-3 and TRBJ1-1; tentative D call: TRBD1 (5 bases). Per germline, CDR1 SGHTA and CDR2 FQGTGA. Trimming removed 2 bases from V and 2 bases from J, with 15 bases in between. CDR3 length: 16 amino acids. The CDR3 sequence is CASSLGRGQLNTEAFF. The CDR3 nucleotides read TGTGCCAGCAGCTTAGGCCGGGGCCAACTCAACACTGAAGCTTTCTTT.

The chain couples TRBV11-2 to TRBJ1-3; D may be TRBD1 (6 bases). Germline V gives CDR1 SGHAT, CDR2 FQNNGV. V was cut by 4 bases and J by 0 bases, with 10 bases left in between. This CDR3 region has 15 residues. The CDR3 nucleotides are TGTGCCAGCAGCTCCCGACAGGACTCTGGAAACACCATATATTTT. Translating it yields CASSSRQDSGNTIYF.

The chain uses TRBV6-4 and TRBJ1-1; possibly TRBD1 for D (5 bases). Looked up from germline, CDR1 is MRHNA and CDR2 is SNTAGT. The CDR3 extends over 15 amino acids. Trimming took off 4 bases at V and 4 bases at J, with 16 bases between the two ends. The CDR3: CASSVSAGPGTEAFF. The CDR3 nucleotides read TGTGCCAGCAGTGTGTCGGCAGGGCCGGGCACTGAAGCTTTCTTT.

The genes are TRBV21-1 and TRBJ2-7; TRBD2 was called by the table and not checked on the DNA. TRBV21-1 is described as a pseudogene. There are 12 residues in the CDR3. CDR3: CASRRDSYEQYF. DNA of the CDR3: TGTGCCAGCCGGCGGGATTCCTACGAGCAGTACTTC.

The chain uses TRBV30 and TRBJ1-6, with D uncertain. Per germline, CDR1 GTSNPN and CDR2 SVGIG (reference sequence). CDR3 length equals 13 residues. V was pared by 6 bases and J by 4 bases, with 10 bases between. The CDR3 DNA follows: TGTGCCTGCACTCGGGATTATAATTCACCCCTCCACTTT. This encodes CACTRDYNSPLHF.

CDR3 bases: TGTGCCAGCAGGTCGCTAGGGGGTCGTACCGGGGAGCTGTTTTTT. Translation gives CASRSLGGRTGELFF. The chain uses TRBV11-2 and TRBJ2-2, with D possibly matching TRBD1 (6 bases). This CDR3 is 15 amino acids long. Trimming cost V 6 bases and J 5 bases, with 16 bases left between them. Germline CDR1 and CDR2: SGHAT and FQNNGV. Looking up the rest from reference TRBV11-2 and TRBJ2-2 gives the full variable domain: EAGVAQSPRYKIIEKRQSVAFWCNPISGHATLYWYQQILGQGPKLLIQFQNNGVVDDSQLPKDRFSAERLKGVDSTLKIQPAKLEDSAVYLCASRSLGGRTGELFFGEGSRLTVL.

V gene TRBV11-3 combines with J gene TRBJ2-7; possible D gene TRBD1, 6 bases. This CDR3 region has 14 residues. With 0 bases removed from V and 2 bases from J, the gap between germline ends came to 8 bases. Germline loops: CDR1 SGHNT, CDR2 YENEEA. The CDR3 sequence: CASSLESGAYEQYF. For the CDR3, the DNA is TGTGCCAGCAGCTTAGAGTCAGGGGCCTACGAGCAGTACTTC.

CDR3 DNA sequence: TGTGCCAGCAGTTACTCCGAGGGGACGGTGGCCTACGAGCAGTACTTC. Residues: CASSYSEGTVAYEQYF. The gene calls are TRBV6-5 and TRBJ2-7; D may match TRBD1 or TRBD2 (5 bases each). Germline loops: CDR1 MNHEY, CDR2 SVGAGI. The CDR3 spans 16 residues. The germline V and J ends were trimmed by 0 bases and 2 bases, with 14 bases remaining between them.

This chain joins TRBV7-2 and TRBJ2-1; possibly TRBD1 for D (6 bases). V shed 3 bases and J shed 4 bases, with 10 bases lying between them. CDR1 and CDR2 (germline): SGHTA, FQGNSA. This CDR3 contains 14 residues. Here the CDR3 reads CASSFPGAYNEQFF. CDR3 coding DNA: TGTGCCAGCAGCTTCCCAGGGGCGTACAATGAGCAGTTCTTC.

V usage is TRBV9 and J usage is TRBJ2-1; 8 nucleotides align to TRBD2. The germline V gene encodes CDR1 SGDLS and CDR2 YYNGEE. The CDR3 runs to 16 residues. The ends lost 6 bases at V and 7 bases at J; junction bases unmatched: 15. The CDR3 loop reads CASTAGLAVGGNEQFF. CDR3 sequence (DNA): TGTGCCAGCACTGCAGGACTAGCTGTGGGAGGAAATGAGCAGTTCTTC.

The J gene is TRBJ1-4, the V gene TRBV5-6; 10 nucleotides align to TRBD1. V shed 4 bases, J shed 8 bases, and the junction held 5 bases outside the gene matches. The CDR3 is 14 residues long. CDR1 is SGHDT, CDR2 YYEEEE, per germline. DNA of the CDR3: TGTGCCAGCAGCATCACGGGACAGGGGGAAAAACTGTTTTTT. This sequence encodes CASSITGQGEKLFF. The full variable domain, with the rest looked up from reference TRBV5-6 and TRBJ1-4, is DAGVTQSPTHLIKTRGQQVTLRCSPKSGHDTVSWYQQALGQGPQFIFQYYEEEERQRGNFPDRFSGHQFPNYSSELNVNALLLGDSALYLCASSITGQGEKLFFGSGTQLSVL.